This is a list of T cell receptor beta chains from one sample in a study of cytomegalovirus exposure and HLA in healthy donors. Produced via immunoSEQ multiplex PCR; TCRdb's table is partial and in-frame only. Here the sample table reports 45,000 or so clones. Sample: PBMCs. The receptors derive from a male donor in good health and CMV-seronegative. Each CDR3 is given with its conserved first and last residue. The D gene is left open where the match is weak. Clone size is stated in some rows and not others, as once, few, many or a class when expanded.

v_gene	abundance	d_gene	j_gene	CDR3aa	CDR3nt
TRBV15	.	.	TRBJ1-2	CATSREAANYGYTF	TGTGCCACCAGCAGAGAGGCCGCTAACTATGGCTACACCTTC
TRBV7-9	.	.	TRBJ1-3	CASSPVPGNTIYF	TGTGCCAGCAGCCCCGTCCCGGGAAACACCATATATTTT
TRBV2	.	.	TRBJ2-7	CATLSTSTYEQYF	TGTGCCACTCTCTCGACATCTACCTACGAGCAGTACTTC
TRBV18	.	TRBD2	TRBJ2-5	CASSRGGETQYF	TGTGCCAGCTCACGGGGGGGAGAGACCCAGTACTTC
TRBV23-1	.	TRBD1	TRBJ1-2	CASSQEPGGGGYTF	TGCGCCAGCAGTCAAGAGCCAGGGGGAGGTGGCTACACCTTC
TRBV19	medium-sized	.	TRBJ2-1	CASSIAGNEQFF	TGTGCCAGTAGTATAGCGGGGAATGAGCAGTTCTTC
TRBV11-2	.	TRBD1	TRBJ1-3	CASSSQTGSSGNTIYF	TGTGCCAGCAGCTCACAGACAGGGAGCTCTGGAAACACCATATATTTT
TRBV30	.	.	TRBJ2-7	CAWRIKGVGEQYF	TGTGCCTGGAGGATAAAGGGAGTAGGGGAGCAGTACTTC
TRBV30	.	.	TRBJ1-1	CAATGGQLNTEAFF	TGTGCGGCGACGGGGGGGCAGTTGAACACTGAAGCTTTCTTT
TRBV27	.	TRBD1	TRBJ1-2	CASSNDRVARGGYTF	TGTGCCAGCAGTAATGACAGGGTAGCCAGAGGTGGCTACACCTTC
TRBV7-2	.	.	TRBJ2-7	CASSLDPPRLSYEQYF	TGTGCCAGCAGCCTCGATCCCCCCCGACTCTCCTACGAGCAGTACTTC
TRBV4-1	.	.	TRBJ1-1	CASSPLRTEQLNTEAFF	TGCGCCAGCAGCCCTCTTAGGACAGAGCAATTGAACACTGAAGCTTTCTTT